Listed here are 23 T cell receptor beta chains from one sample, sequenced in a study of blood T cell repertoires in COVID-19 (dated by TCRdb to 2019 to 2021). Receptors were amplified or captured by the immunoSEQ multiplex PCR assay. This is the immuneACCESS table as TCRdb keeps it, with only in-frame sequences that have V and J called. A part of the clones is gone; compared with another copy, unresolved V genes explain less than half, and the rest is unexplained. Within this sample are 200,000 to 250,000 clones, with approximately 82% of them counted one time only. 3% to 4.5% of the sample comes from the top ten. The sequenced sample consisted of peripheral blood. Receptors were obtained from a woman aged 80 or over with acute or convalescent COVID-19.

This sequence joins TRBV9 and TRBJ2-1; D possibly corresponds to TRBD2 (6 bases). Germline values: CDR1 SGDLS, CDR2 YYNGEE. V was cut by 9 bases and J by 8 bases, with 21 bases left in between. The CDR3 extends over 14 amino acids. The CDR3 nucleotides read TGTGCCAAAGAGGGCGGGGATATCATTGATGAGCAGTTCTTC. It translates to CAKEGGDIIDEQFF.

This rearrangement joins TRBV3-1 (or the pseudogene TRBV3-2) to TRBJ2-2, with 8 bases lining up with TRBD1. The CDR3 is 15 amino acids. Germline lookup yields CDR1 LGHDT and CDR2 YNNKEL (reference sequence). The V segment lost 8 bases and the J segment 4 bases; nucleotides outside the gene matches: 9. The chain's CDR3 is CASHWQGALTGELFF. CDR3 nucleotides: TGTGCCAGCCACTGGCAGGGGGCACTCACCGGGGAGCTGTTTTTT.

The chain combines TRBV11-3 with TRBJ2-1; D might be TRBD2 (6 bases). The V end was cut by 4 bases, the J end by 6 bases, with 13 bases between. Per germline, CDR1 SGHNT and CDR2 YENEEA. This CDR3 is 14 amino acids long. CDR3: CASSWTTLSNEQFF. DNA of the CDR3: TGTGCCAGCAGCTGGACTACCCTGAGCAATGAGCAGTTCTTC.

The genes are TRBV10-1 and TRBJ1-5, with a tentative D call TRBD1 (6 bases). The germline gives CDR1 WNHNN, CDR2 SYGVQD (reference sequence). The V end was cut by 6 bases, the J end by 6 bases, with 12 bases between. The CDR3 loop spans 13 amino acids. The CDR3 reads CASREQGGQPQHF. The CDR3 DNA is TGCGCCAGCAGAGAACAGGGCGGTCAGCCCCAGCATTTT.

CDR3 sequence: CASSLGGSGGDTQYF. The CDR3 DNA sequence: TGCGCCAGCAGCTTGGGCGGTTCGGGGGGAGATACGCAGTATTTT. The chain employs TRBV5-1 and TRBJ2-3; TRBD2 matches at 7 bases. The CDR3 loop spans 15 amino acids. Unmatched junction bases numbered 6, after V lost 0 bases and J lost 5 bases. Germline lookup yields CDR1 SGHRS and CDR2 YFSETQ.

This chain links TRBV11-3 with TRBJ2-2, with 7 nucleotides matching TRBD1. V shed 1 base, J shed 7 bases, and the junction held 6 bases outside the gene matches. CDR1 is SGHNT and CDR2 is YENEEA in the germline V gene. This CDR3 has 15 amino acids. The CDR3 sequence: CASSLVLGGYGELFF. The CDR3 region has the DNA TGTGCCAGCAGCTTAGTTTTAGGGGGCTACGGGGAGCTGTTTTTT.

This chain joins TRBV9 and TRBJ2-2, with 7 bases identical to TRBD1. The trim removed 3 bases at V and 5 bases at J, leaving 4 bases unmatched. Looked up from germline, CDR1 is SGDLS and CDR2 is YYNGEE. The CDR3 spans 14 residues. The CDR3 loop reads CASSAQTGTGELFF. As DNA, the CDR3 is TGTGCCAGCAGCGCCCAGACAGGGACCGGGGAGCTGTTTTTT.

The chain has TRBV3-1 (or the pseudogene TRBV3-2) and TRBJ2-7, with TRBD2 matching 8 bases. V lost 4 bases and J lost 4; bases outside the gene matches: 12. The germline V gene has CDR1 LGHDT and CDR2 YNNKEL (reference sequence). The CDR3 is made up of 16 amino acids. The CDR3 DNA is TGTGCCAGCAGCCGACTGGGGAAGCGGGGGAAGTACGAGCAGTACTTC. Encoded protein: CASSRLGKRGKYEQYF.

The chain is built from TRBV6-5 and TRBJ2-7; 8 bases are a match to TRBD2. CDR1 and CDR2 (germline): MNHEY, SVGAGI. Trimming at V came to 5 bases and at J to 3 bases, leaving 6 bases not matched to a gene. The CDR3 sequence is 14 residues long. The CDR3 DNA reads TGTGCCAGCAGTCGGGGACTAGGGGTCTACGAGCAGTACTTC. The encoded protein is CASSRGLGVYEQYF.

The chain combines TRBV4-1 with TRBJ1-5; D is possibly TRBD1 (5 bases). Looked up from germline, CDR1 is MGHRA and CDR2 is YSYEKL. With 0 bases removed from V and 7 bases from J, the gap between germline ends came to 10 bases. The CDR3 is 14 residues long. The CDR3 here is CASSQDRVRQPQHF. CDR3 coding DNA: TGCGCCAGCAGCCAAGACAGGGTAAGACAGCCCCAGCATTTT.

Here the CDR3 reads CASRRQNNNSPLHF. CDR3 nucleotide sequence: TGTGCCAGCAGGAGACAGAATAATAATTCACCCCTCCACTTT. V is TRBV25-1 and J is TRBJ1-6, with D possibly matching TRBD1 (5 bases). This CDR3 spans 14 amino acids. The ends were cut back, 6 bases at V and 5 bases at J, with 11 bases in the middle. Germline CDR1 MGHDK, CDR2 SYGVNS.

This chain uses TRBV5-1 with TRBJ2-7, with TRBD1 matching over 11 bases. CDR3 length: 15 residues. V was pared by 3 bases and J by 6 bases, with 8 bases of the junction left unmatched. Germline CDR1 SGHRS, CDR2 YFSETQ. Here the CDR3 DNA reads TGCGCCAGCAGCTCCCGCACGGGACAGGGGGTCGAGCAGTACTTC. Translation gives CASSSRTGQGVEQYF. Using reference TRBV5-1 and TRBJ2-7 for the parts outside the CDR3, the full variable domain is KAGVTQTPRYLIKTRGQQVTLSCSPISGHRSVSWYQQTPGQGLQFLFEYFSETQRNKGNFPGRFSGRQFSNSRSEMNVSTLELGDSALYLCASSSRTGQGVEQYFGPGTRLTVT.

The chain employs TRBV3-1 (or the pseudogene TRBV3-2) and TRBJ1-6; tentatively, D is TRBD1 (5 bases). Germline-derived CDR1 and CDR2 are LGHDT and YNNKEL (reference sequence). The V end was cut by 1 base, the J end by 9 bases, with 10 bases between. This CDR3 contains 14 residues. The CDR3 loop reads CASSQARETSPLHF. The CDR3 DNA follows: TGTGCCAGCAGCCAAGCCAGGGAAACTTCACCCCTCCACTTT.

The table lists this clone with a count of one. The J gene is TRBJ1-2, the V gene TRBV7-9; perhaps TRBD1 as D (5 bases). This CDR3 has 14 residues. CDR1 and CDR2 (germline): SEHNR, FQNEAQ (reference sequence). V shed 6 bases and J shed 4 bases, with 15 bases lying between them. In DNA form, the CDR3 reads TGTGCCAGCAGTTCAGGGTTAGGAGTCTATGGCTACACCTTC. It is translated as CASSSGLGVYGYTF. Full variable domain (rest looked up from reference TRBV7-9 and TRBJ1-2): DTGVSQNPRHKITKRGQNVTFRCDPISEHNRLYWYRQTLGQGPEFLTYFQNEAQLEKSRLLSDRFSAERPKGSFSTLEIQRTEQGDSAMYLCASSSGLGVYGYTFGSGTRLTVV.

The chain is built from TRBV2 and TRBJ2-3, with 15 nucleotides matching TRBD2. V lost 6 bases, J lost 6 bases, and 4 bases stayed unmatched. CDR3 length equals 15 residues. Germline CDR1 is SNHLY and CDR2 is FYNNEI. For the CDR3, the DNA is TGTGCCAGCAGGGGACTAGCGGGGGGTATGGATACGCAGTATTTT. Encoded protein: CASRGLAGGMDTQYF. Filled out from reference TRBV2 and TRBJ2-3, the complete variable domain reads EPEVTQTPSHQVTQMGQEVILRCVPISNHLYFYWYRQILGQKVEFLVSFYNNEISEKSEIFDDQFSVERPDGSNFTLKIRSTKLEDSAMYFCASRGLAGGMDTQYFGPGTRLTVL.

The chain couples TRBV30 to TRBJ1-5, with unresolved D. CDR1 and CDR2 (germline): GTSNPN, SVGIG (reference sequence). V was pared by 1 base and J by 4 bases, with 5 bases between. The CDR3 runs to 12 residues. The CDR3 DNA follows: TGTGCCTGGAGTGACTCAAATCAGCCCCAGCATTTT. Translated, it gives CAWSDSNQPQHF.

The CDR3 reads CASSIDPASGGGEQFF. CDR3 nucleotide sequence: TGTGCCAGTAGTATAGATCCGGCTAGCGGGGGGGGTGAGCAGTTCTTC. This sequence joins TRBV19 and TRBJ2-1; TRBD2 agrees at 12 bases. Germline assignment: CDR1 LNHDA and CDR2 SQIVND (reference sequence). With 0 bases clipped from V and 9 bases from J, the junction kept 6 bases outside the gene matches. The length of the CDR3 is 16 residues. Together with reference TRBV19 and TRBJ2-1, the CDR3 gives the full variable domain: DGGITQSPKYLFRKEGQNVTLSCEQNLNHDAMYWYRQDPGQGLRLIYYSQIVNDFQKGDIAEGYSVSREKKESFPLTVTSAQKNPTAFYLCASSIDPASGGGEQFFGPGTRLTVL.

This chain links TRBV2 with TRBJ1-3; 8 bases fit TRBD1. CDR1 and CDR2 from the germline V gene are SNHLY and FYNNEI. The J segment lost 0 bases and the V segment lost 6 bases, leaving 4 bases of the junction unmatched. The CDR3 has 15 residues. DNA of the CDR3: TGTGCCAGCAGACCCACAGGGGGCTCTGGAAACACCATATATTTT. This gives the protein CASRPTGGSGNTIYF. Together with reference TRBV2 and TRBJ1-3, the CDR3 gives the full variable domain: EPEVTQTPSHQVTQMGQEVILRCVPISNHLYFYWYRQILGQKVEFLVSFYNNEISEKSEIFDDQFSVERPDGSNFTLKIRSTKLEDSAMYFCASRPTGGSGNTIYFGEGSWLTVV.

The chain recombines TRBV3-1 (or the pseudogene TRBV3-2) with TRBJ1-2, with D maybe TRBD1 (6 bases). The CDR3 has 14 amino acids. The germline V and J ends were trimmed by 4 bases and 3 bases, with 12 bases remaining between them. Germline-derived CDR1 and CDR2 are LGHDT and YNNKEL (reference sequence). CDR3 nucleotide sequence: TGTGCCAGCAGCCTCCTGGACAGAGACTATGGCTACACCTTC. Protein: CASSLLDRDYGYTF.

The V gene is TRBV7-9, the J gene TRBJ1-1; no reliable D call. V dropped 0 bases and J dropped 1 base, with 9 bases sitting between them. Germline V gene sequence: CDR1 SEHNR, CDR2 FQNEAQ (reference sequence). The CDR3 is made up of 15 amino acids. The CDR3 DNA is TGTGCCAGCAGCTTAGCGGCAGGAAGGAACACTGAAGCTTTCTTT. The encoded protein is CASSLAAGRNTEAFF.

The V and J genes are TRBV6-1 and TRBJ1-6; unclear D gene. The V end was cut by 2 bases, the J end by 18 bases, with 17 bases between. Germline loops: CDR1 MNHNS, CDR2 SASEGT. The CDR3 totals 13 residues. CDR3: CASSEQQVPVGHF. For the CDR3, the DNA is TGTGCCAGCAGTGAACAGCAGGTCCCGGTGGGCCACTTT.

V and J are TRBV3-1 (or the pseudogene TRBV3-2) and TRBJ2-1, with 13 bases aligning to TRBD2. This CDR3 spans 15 amino acids. Trimming at V came to 6 bases and at J to 6 bases, leaving 5 bases not matched to a gene. Germline CDR1 reads LGHDT; CDR2 reads YNNKEL (reference sequence). Here the CDR3 DNA reads TGTGCCAGCAGTAGGACTAGCGGGGGCCTCAATGAGCAGTTCTTC. Its protein is CASSRTSGGLNEQFF.

The V and J genes are TRBV3-1 (or the pseudogene TRBV3-2) and TRBJ1-2; 12 nucleotides align to TRBD1. The CDR3 has 16 amino acids. CDR1 and CDR2 from the germline V gene are LGHDT and YNNKEL (reference sequence). The trim removed 1 base at V and 7 bases at J, leaving 7 bases unmatched. This chain's CDR3 is CASSQAGTGGLGGYTF. The DNA of the CDR3 is TGTGCCAGCAGCCAAGCCGGGACAGGGGGCTTGGGTGGCTACACCTTC.